This paragraph covers one TCR beta chain sequence. Its matching antigen is unknown. This specimen belongs to a study of CD8+ T cells in alopecia areata. Study at large: Treatment comprised oral tofacitinib, 5 to 10 mg twice daily, in treated patients. Using the percentage of affected scalp area, treated patients' severity was scored. Findings of the study overall: TCRs were shared less clearly across patients than in mice, possibly for HLA-related reasons.

The treatment was: oral pan-JAK inhibitor, 5-10 mg twice daily. Sequencing used cDNA as its template, made by extracting RNA and reverse transcribing it. Generated by immunoSEQ multiplex PCR, the TCRdb table keeps only in-frame clones and is missing some. The repertoire holds around 300,000 clones, with about 60% as singletons. Sequenced here: CD4+ T cells sorted from blood, sampled around week 53, from a patient treated with tofacitinib. The sequence came from a human donor with alopecia areata.

The CDR3 sequence is CASSTTLNTEAFF. CDR3 nucleotides: TGTGCCAGCAGTACCACGTTGAACACTGAAGCTTTCTTT. The rearrangement joins TRBV6-1 to TRBJ1-1; D remains unclear. CDR1 and CDR2 (germline): MNHNS, SASEGT. The CDR3 has 13 residues. Trimming took off 5 bases at V and 0 bases at J, with 7 bases between the two ends.